This record covers a single T cell receptor (beta chain). Its antigen is undetermined. The data were taken from a study of brain T cells in children with intractable seizures. Profiling relied on immunoSEQ multiplex PCR, and the TCRdb table lists in-frame clones only, not all of them. The sample includes about 320,000 clones, roughly 93% of them seen just once. As to time point: blood from clinic visit 5 months post-surgery; TSC patient then seizure free. Broader study findings: Pre-surgery blood may have been undersampled, hiding some clones.

Per germline, CDR1 SGHRS and CDR2 YFSETQ. Between the trimmed V and J ends, which lost 6 bases and 0 bases, there was a span of 12 bases. There are 14 residues in the CDR3. This receptor was taken from a boy under two years old with tuberous sclerosis and intractable seizures. The V call is TRBV5-1, the J call TRBJ1-1, with a weak D call TRBD1 (5 bases). This specimen consisted of peripheral blood, obtained more than 4 months after surgery. The CDR3 sequence: CASTATAMNTEAFF. The DNA of the CDR3 is TGCGCCAGCACGGCGACAGCCATGAACACTGAAGCTTTCTTT.